A selection of T cell receptor beta chains follows, all from one sample in a study of metastatic and nonmetastatic thyroid tumors. TCRdb recomputed clones from the PCR reads via MiXCR. The sample includes 72,000 or so clones, less than 20% of them seen just once. Sequencing was carried out using blood. These receptors originate from a female donor with papillary thyroid cancer or a benign thyroid nodule (not recorded which). Some clones in this sample may be carry-over from other donors' samples. The conserved cysteine and the conserved F or W are not part of the CDR3 here.

V gene: TRBV9
CDR3 length: 15
CDR3 protein: ASSVDPSGSSYNEQF

V gene: TRBV3-1
CDR3 length: 12
CDR3 protein: ASRHLGQQETQY

V gene: TRBV2
CDR3 length: 15
CDR3 protein: ASIRTSGRSSEETQY

V gene: TRBV2
CDR3 length: 12
CDR3 protein: ASSEALLSGGLY

V gene: TRBV27
CDR3 length: 11
CDR3 protein: ASSARVGYEQF

V gene: TRBV29-1
CDR3 length: 11
CDR3 protein: SVRGTGSQPQH

V gene: TRBV5-1
CDR3 length: 13
CDR3 protein: ASSLDGSSLEKLF

V gene: TRBV7-9
CDR3 length: 13
CDR3 protein: ASSSATGPSGEQY

V gene: TRBV24-1
CDR3 length: 9
CDR3 protein: ATSDENEQF

V gene: TRBV20-1
CDR3 length: 15
CDR3 protein: SAWTSKDERKYNEQF

V gene: TRBV12-3/TRBV12-4
CDR3 length: 11
CDR3 protein: ASSSKGVYGYT

V gene: TRBV5-1
CDR3 length: 12
CDR3 protein: ASSAGQVTYEQY

V gene: TRBV19
CDR3 length: 13
CDR3 protein: ASSGPGQGLYGYT

V gene: TRBV9
CDR3 length: 13
CDR3 protein: ASSSRLAATGELF

V gene: TRBV6-1
CDR3 length: 11
CDR3 protein: ASSQGAENTIY

V gene: TRBV10-1
CDR3 length: 14
CDR3 protein: ASSGRDLGTGEKLF

V gene: TRBV25-1
CDR3 length: 11
CDR3 protein: ASSQGARTEAF

V gene: TRBV27
CDR3 length: 11
CDR3 protein: ASSWGGAREQY

V gene: TRBV19
CDR3 length: 11
CDR3 protein: ASSGTRYNEQF

V gene: TRBV24-1
CDR3 length: 16
CDR3 protein: ATSDFKRSGRDGDTQY

V gene: TRBV6-2/TRBV6-3
CDR3 length: 12
CDR3 protein: ASSSGSLYSGAF

V gene: TRBV6-1
CDR3 length: 13
CDR3 protein: ASRAESRSRNTIY

V gene: TRBV6-2/TRBV6-3
CDR3 length: 12
CDR3 protein: ASSFRDRDYGYT

V gene: TRBV11-1
CDR3 length: 15
CDR3 protein: ASSPRLAGRTDNEQF

V gene: TRBV3-1
CDR3 length: 12
CDR3 protein: ASSQAAGFYEQY

V gene: TRBV6-1
CDR3 length: 12
CDR3 protein: ASRVIAGYNEQF

V gene: TRBV5-6
CDR3 length: 11
CDR3 protein: ASSLGGAETQY

V gene: TRBV20-1
CDR3 length: 12
CDR3 protein: SAISGTQGTEAF

V gene: TRBV29-1
CDR3 length: 10
CDR3 protein: SVVSTRYGYT

V gene: TRBV12-3/TRBV12-4
CDR3 length: 10
CDR3 protein: ESRQSTDTQY

V gene: TRBV29-1
CDR3 length: 11
CDR3 protein: SARLAGTYEQY

V gene: TRBV30
CDR3 length: 11
CDR3 protein: AWRTAGANVLT

V gene: TRBV18
CDR3 length: 14
CDR3 protein: ASSPPMVNYVGRAF

V gene: TRBV5-1
CDR3 length: 12
CDR3 protein: ASGGRTGNNEQF

V gene: TRBV20-1
CDR3 length: 13
CDR3 protein: SARPTGSLNYGYT

V gene: TRBV25-1
CDR3 length: 14
CDR3 protein: ASSEPTGVGANVLT

V gene: TRBV6-5
CDR3 length: 15
CDR3 protein: ASSYSISSGSSYEQY

V gene: TRBV9
CDR3 length: 9
CDR3 protein: ASSDDEKLF

V gene: TRBV5-1
CDR3 length: 13
CDR3 protein: ASSLVLTGRNEQF

V gene: TRBV7-9
CDR3 length: 16
CDR3 protein: ASSGGRPGLAVYNEQF

V gene: TRBV9
CDR3 length: 13
CDR3 protein: ASSTSGANTGELF

V gene: TRBV6-4
CDR3 length: 15
CDR3 protein: ASSLFSIAGEFYEQY

V gene: TRBV2
CDR3 length: 13
CDR3 protein: ASRLAGALTDTQY

V gene: TRBV20-1
CDR3 length: 13
CDR3 protein: SARDPRTANYGYT

V gene: TRBV20-1
CDR3 length: 13
CDR3 protein: SATRTSGITDTQY